A selection of T cell receptor beta chains follows, all from one sample in a study of cytomegalovirus exposure and HLA in healthy donors. Sequencing was performed with immunoSEQ multiplex PCR; in TCRdb, only in-frame clones are kept and a portion is missing. The table records about 120,000 clones, 60% to 85% of them present only once. The specimen was PBMCs. The receptors shown here come from a woman between 35 and 50 years old in good health and CMV-seropositive. CDR3s include the opening cysteine and the closing phenylalanine or tryptophan. Each record gives: D gene, J gene, V gene, clone size, CDR3 DNA, CDR3 protein. The D gene is left open where the match is weak. Not all rows give a size; the values are once, few, many and, for expanded clones, a class.

d_call: TRBD1
j_call: TRBJ2-7
v_call: TRBV7-9
clone_size: -
cdr3_nt: TGTGCCAGTGGGACAGGCCGAATTTACGAGCAGTACTTC
cdr3_aa: CASGTGRIYEQYF

d_call: -
j_call: TRBJ1-2
v_call: TRBV28
clone_size: -
cdr3_nt: TGTGCCAGCAACGAGGGCTATGGCTACACCTTC
cdr3_aa: CASNEGYGYTF

d_call: TRBD2
j_call: TRBJ2-7
v_call: TRBV29-1
clone_size: -
cdr3_nt: TGCAGCGTTGTGGTGAGCGGGAGGTTTCTCTACTTC
cdr3_aa: CSVVVSGRFLYF

d_call: -
j_call: TRBJ2-7
v_call: TRBV7-8
clone_size: -
cdr3_nt: TGTGCCAGCAGCTTAAGGGAGCAGGCCTACGAGCAGTACTTC
cdr3_aa: CASSLREQAYEQYF

d_call: TRBD1
j_call: TRBJ1-2
v_call: TRBV19
clone_size: -
cdr3_nt: TGTGCCAGTAGTGTGACAGGGAACTATGGCTACACCTTC
cdr3_aa: CASSVTGNYGYTF

d_call: -
j_call: TRBJ2-3
v_call: TRBV5-4
clone_size: -
cdr3_nt: TGTGCCAGCAGCTTCGGGGACTTTCGCACAGATACGCAGTATTTT
cdr3_aa: CASSFGDFRTDTQYF

d_call: TRBD1
j_call: TRBJ2-1
v_call: TRBV11-2
clone_size: -
cdr3_nt: TGTGCCAGCAGCTTAGACTTAGGGGGCGATGAGCAGTTCTTC
cdr3_aa: CASSLDLGGDEQFF

d_call: -
j_call: TRBJ2-1
v_call: TRBV9
clone_size: -
cdr3_nt: TGTGCCAGCAGCGTAGAGGGGGGGACTTACAATGAGCAGTTCTTC
cdr3_aa: CASSVEGGTYNEQFF

d_call: -
j_call: TRBJ2-5
v_call: TRBV11-2
clone_size: -
cdr3_nt: TGTGCCAGCAGCTTGAACAGGGACCTGGGAGAGCAGTACTTC
cdr3_aa: CASSLNRDLGEQYF

d_call: TRBD1
j_call: TRBJ2-7
v_call: TRBV13
clone_size: once
cdr3_nt: TGTGCCAGCAGCCTATCCGGGACAGTGTACGAGCAGTACTTC
cdr3_aa: CASSLSGTVYEQYF

d_call: -
j_call: TRBJ2-5
v_call: TRBV18
clone_size: -
cdr3_nt: TGTGCCAGCTCACCGGAGTGGGGGGAAGAGACCCAGTACTTC
cdr3_aa: CASSPEWGEETQYF

d_call: TRBD1
j_call: TRBJ2-7
v_call: TRBV28
clone_size: -
cdr3_nt: TGTGCCAGCAGACCCACAGGGGGAGCCTCCTACGAGCAGTACTTC
cdr3_aa: CASRPTGGASYEQYF

d_call: TRBD2
j_call: TRBJ2-7
v_call: TRBV5-1
clone_size: -
cdr3_nt: TGCGCCAGCAGCTTGGCCCCCACCGGGACTAGCGGAACCTACGAGCAGTACTTC
cdr3_aa: CASSLAPTGTSGTYEQYF

d_call: TRBD2
j_call: TRBJ2-7
v_call: TRBV29-1
clone_size: -
cdr3_nt: TGCAGCGTTGAAGATCGTGGGAGGGCCTTCGACGAGCAGTACTTC
cdr3_aa: CSVEDRGRAFDEQYF

d_call: -
j_call: TRBJ1-1
v_call: TRBV25-1
clone_size: once
cdr3_nt: TGTGCCAGCAGGGGGCCTGAAGCTTTCTTT
cdr3_aa: CASRGPEAFF

d_call: -
j_call: TRBJ2-3
v_call: TRBV30
clone_size: few
cdr3_nt: TGTGCCTGTGAACTAGGGGATACGCAGTATTTT
cdr3_aa: CACELGDTQYF

d_call: TRBD1
j_call: TRBJ2-1
v_call: TRBV5-1
clone_size: few
cdr3_nt: TGCGCCAGCAGCTCTTGGACAGGGTGGAATGAGCAGTTCTTC
cdr3_aa: CASSSWTGWNEQFF

d_call: TRBD1
j_call: TRBJ2-1
v_call: TRBV29-1
clone_size: -
cdr3_nt: TGCAGCGGAGTACAGGGGAATGAGCAGTTCTTC
cdr3_aa: CSGVQGNEQFF

d_call: -
j_call: TRBJ1-5
v_call: TRBV15
clone_size: few
cdr3_nt: TGTGCCACCAGCAGACGCAGGGAGGGGCCCAATCAGCCCCAGCATTTT
cdr3_aa: CATSRRREGPNQPQHF

d_call: -
j_call: TRBJ1-1
v_call: TRBV6-6
clone_size: -
cdr3_nt: TGTGCCAGCAGTCCGAGGGCAGGGGCAAACACTGAAGCTTTCTTT
cdr3_aa: CASSPRAGANTEAFF

d_call: TRBD2
j_call: TRBJ2-1
v_call: TRBV10-3
clone_size: once
cdr3_nt: TGTGCCATCAGCCTAGCGGGGGGGCGAGTAGGTTTTAATGAGCAGTTCTTC
cdr3_aa: CAISLAGGRVGFNEQFF

d_call: TRBD2
j_call: TRBJ2-2
v_call: TRBV7-9
clone_size: -
cdr3_nt: TGTGCCAGCAGCTCGGGAGGGGCTAGCGGGGAGCTGTTTTTT
cdr3_aa: CASSSGGASGELFF

d_call: TRBD1
j_call: TRBJ2-7
v_call: TRBV15
clone_size: -
cdr3_nt: TGTGCCACCAGCGGGTCAGAGACAGGGCGCGACGAGCAGTACTTC
cdr3_aa: CATSGSETGRDEQYF

d_call: TRBD1
j_call: TRBJ2-1
v_call: TRBV5-1
clone_size: -
cdr3_nt: TGCGCCAGCAGCTTGTCGGGACAGGGGAACAATGAGCAGTTCTTC
cdr3_aa: CASSLSGQGNNEQFF

d_call: TRBD2
j_call: TRBJ2-1
v_call: TRBV28
clone_size: -
cdr3_nt: TGTGCCTCCCGGGGACTAGCGGAGATTCGGACCTACAATGAGCAGTTCTTC
cdr3_aa: CASRGLAEIRTYNEQFF

d_call: -
j_call: TRBJ1-3
v_call: TRBV19
clone_size: -
cdr3_nt: TGTGCCAGTACGTTGGCACCCGGGGACACCATATATTTT
cdr3_aa: CASTLAPGDTIYF

d_call: -
j_call: TRBJ1-1
v_call: TRBV6-1
clone_size: -
cdr3_nt: TGTGCCAGCAGTGCTGACAGGCGGTACACTGAAGCTTTCTTT
cdr3_aa: CASSADRRYTEAFF

d_call: TRBD2
j_call: TRBJ2-1
v_call: TRBV7-9
clone_size: -
cdr3_nt: TGTGCCAGCAGATTCCATAGCGGGGGTTATGTCAATGAGCAGTTCTTC
cdr3_aa: CASRFHSGGYVNEQFF

d_call: -
j_call: TRBJ2-1
v_call: TRBV30
clone_size: once
cdr3_nt: TGTGCCTGGAGTGCACTAGCAGGCAATGAGCAGTTCTTC
cdr3_aa: CAWSALAGNEQFF

d_call: -
j_call: TRBJ1-2
v_call: TRBV5-1
clone_size: -
cdr3_nt: TGCGCCAGCAGCCCGGAGTGGACACGGCAAGCTAACTATGGCTACACCTTC
cdr3_aa: CASSPEWTRQANYGYTF